A single sample is the source of the 18 T cell receptor beta chains below, sequenced in a study of shared clonotypes between healthy human individuals. Generated by immunoSEQ multiplex PCR, the TCRdb table keeps only in-frame clones and is missing some. Among 300,000 to 350,000 clones listed, 73% were seen once. Sequenced: memory CD4+ T cells sorted from blood. Noted subset: CD45RA-negative fraction. These receptor sequences come from a man aged 30 to 39 in good health.

The chain uses TRBV19 and TRBJ2-1; 11 bases match TRBD1. Germline loops: CDR1 LNHDA, CDR2 SQIVND (reference sequence). This CDR3 is built from 15 residues. Trimming at V came to 6 bases and at J to 6 bases, leaving 7 bases not matched to a gene. The CDR3 spells CASSPGQGVGNEQFF. CDR3 DNA: TGTGCCAGTAGCCCGGGACAGGGGGTGGGCAATGAGCAGTTCTTC.

V is TRBV7-9 and J is TRBJ2-1; TRBD1 aligns across 8 bases. V lost 4 bases to trimming and J lost 7 bases; unmatched junction nucleotides: 9. This CDR3 is built from 15 residues. Germline V CDR1 and CDR2: SEHNR, FQNEAQ (reference sequence). The CDR3 DNA sequence: TGTGCCAGCAGCTCAGGACAGGGTGGAGTTAATGAGCAGTTCTTC. This gives the protein CASSSGQGGVNEQFF.

The chain recombines TRBV7-2 with TRBJ2-3, with D perhaps TRBD2 (6 bases). The germline V gene encodes CDR1 SGHTA and CDR2 FQGNSA. CDR3 length: 15 amino acids. With 6 bases removed from V and 0 bases from J, the gap between germline ends came to 13 bases. The CDR3 sequence is CASSSGRTSTDTQYF. CDR3 nucleotides: TGTGCCAGCAGTTCCGGGAGAACTAGCACAGATACGCAGTATTTT. The entire variable domain, with the rest obtained from reference TRBV7-2 and TRBJ2-3, is as follows: GAGVSQSPSNKVTEKGKDVELRCDPISGHTALYWYRQSLGQGLEFLIYFQGNSAPDKSGLPSDRFSAERTGGSVSTLTIQRTQQEDSAVYLCASSSGRTSTDTQYFGPGTRLTVL.

The sample holds a few counts of this clone. This chain uses TRBV28 with TRBJ2-3, with 11 bases matching TRBD2. Germline V gives CDR1 MDHEN, CDR2 SYDVKM. Germline trimming cut 6 bases from V and 1 base from J; bases unmatched to any gene: 6. CDR3 length: 16 amino acids. The CDR3 spells CASSDSGRGGTDTQYF. The CDR3 region has the DNA TGTGCCAGCAGCGATAGCGGGAGGGGAGGCACAGATACGCAGTATTTT.

This clone was counted at least ten times. This sequence joins TRBV5-1 and TRBJ1-4, with D unresolved. Germline values: CDR1 SGHRS, CDR2 YFSETQ. V was clipped by 1 base and J by 6 bases, with 10 bases between them. CDR3 length: 14 residues. The CDR3 coding sequence is TGCGCCAGCAGCTTGAGGCCACGAGATGAAAAACTGTTTTTT. Translated, it gives CASSLRPRDEKLFF. Complete variable domain (other parts from reference TRBV5-1 and TRBJ1-4): KAGVTQTPRYLIKTRGQQVTLSCSPISGHRSVSWYQQTPGQGLQFLFEYFSETQRNKGNFPGRFSGRQFSNSRSEMNVSTLELGDSALYLCASSLRPRDEKLFFGSGTQLSVL.

This rearrangement joins TRBV18 to TRBJ1-1; weak D call: TRBD1 (6 bases). Deletions cut 3 bases from V and 3 bases from J, with 17 bases between. The CDR3 contains 16 residues. Germline V gives CDR1 KGHSH, CDR2 LQKENI. The CDR3 DNA sequence: TGTGCCAGCTCACCCTTTGTGACAGGTCGAGACACTGAAGCTTTCTTT. Its translation: CASSPFVTGRDTEAFF.

This clone has only a few counts. Relative to the germline gene, one junction end is altered; a read error may explain this. The chain joins TRBV6-1 to TRBJ1-2; D is undetermined. This CDR3 is built from 13 residues. CDR1 is MNHNS and CDR2 is SASEGT in the germline V gene. CDR3 sequence: CASTESGRGGYTF. For the CDR3, the DNA is TGTGCCAGCACTGAATCCGGACGGGGAGGCTACACCTTC.

Comment on this clone: At the DNA level, this CDR3 is encoded by other sequences in the same sample as well. The rearrangement joins TRBV5-6 to TRBJ2-5; the match to TRBD1 covers 11 bases. Germline V lookup: CDR1 SGHDT, CDR2 YYEEEE. The CDR3 is 15 amino acids. Trimming at V came to 0 bases and at J to 3 bases, leaving 1 base not matched to a gene. For the CDR3, the DNA is TGTGCCAGCAGCTTGGTGGGACAGGGGGAAGAGACCCAGTACTTC. This sequence encodes CASSLVGQGEETQYF.

V usage is TRBV19 and J usage is TRBJ2-1; D is unclear. Germline assignment: CDR1 LNHDA and CDR2 SQIVND (reference sequence). Trimming removed 6 bases from V and 5 bases from J, with 8 bases in between. This CDR3 spans 12 amino acids. For the CDR3, the DNA is TGTGCCAGTAGGAGCCCCCACAATGAGCAGTTCTTC. Its protein is CASRSPHNEQFF. The variable domain in full, completed from reference TRBV19 and TRBJ2-1, reads DGGITQSPKYLFRKEGQNVTLSCEQNLNHDAMYWYRQDPGQGLRLIYYSQIVNDFQKGDIAEGYSVSREKKESFPLTVTSAQKNPTAFYLCASRSPHNEQFFGPGTRLTVL.

The chain combines TRBV30 with TRBJ2-7; 10 positions match TRBD1. CDR3 length: 14 residues. V lost 4 bases to trimming and J lost 2 bases; unmatched junction nucleotides: 5. CDR1 is GTSNPN and CDR2 is SVGIG in the germline V gene (reference sequence). The CDR3, as DNA: TGTGCCTGGAATCCCGGGACAGGGGCCTACGAGCAGTACTTC. It encodes CAWNPGTGAYEQYF.

This clone was detected once. V is TRBV5-1 and J is TRBJ2-3; D may be TRBD2 (6 bases). The V end lost 5 bases, the J end lost 0 bases, and 13 bases lay between the germline ends. This CDR3 has 15 residues. Germline CDR1 SGHRS, CDR2 YFSETQ. The DNA of the CDR3 is TGCGCCAGCAGGGGCCAGACTAGGAGCACAGATACGCAGTATTTT. Its translation is CASRGQTRSTDTQYF.

Written as DNA, the CDR3 is TGTGCCAGCAGCCGCGTATGGGGAGGGACTAGCGGTCCCAAGGGTAATGAGCAGTTCTTC. The encoded protein is CASSRVWGGTSGPKGNEQFF. V usage is TRBV27 and J usage is TRBJ2-1; 11 bases align to TRBD2. After removal of 6 bases from V and 7 bases from J, the junction contained 23 bases not matched to a gene. Germline CDR1 reads MNHEY; CDR2 reads SMNVEV (reference sequence). The CDR3 consists of 20 residues.

This clone was observed at least ten times. V usage is TRBV18 and J usage is TRBJ2-7; perhaps TRBD2 as D (5 bases). Germline CDR1 is KGHSH and CDR2 is LQKENI. There are 13 residues in the CDR3. Trimming stripped 2 bases from V and 10 bases from J, with 15 bases between. This chain's CDR3 is CASSPSRDGNQYF. DNA for the CDR3: TGTGCCAGCTCACCATCACGGGATGGGAATCAGTACTTC. The full variable domain, completed using reference TRBV18 and TRBJ2-7, is NAGVMQNPRHLVRRRGQEARLRCSPMKGHSHVYWYRQLPEEGLKFMVYLQKENIIDESGMPKERFSAEFPKEGPSILRIQQVVRGDSAAYFCASSPSRDGNQYFGPGTRLTVT.

CDR3 sequence (DNA): TGTGCCAGCATGGTTAGGAACACCGGGGAGCTGTTTTTT. Amino acid sequence: CASMVRNTGELFF. The chain uses TRBV28 and TRBJ2-2; D not resolved. CDR3 size: 13 residues. Per the germline V gene, CDR1 is MDHEN and CDR2 is SYDVKM. The germline V and J ends were trimmed by 7 bases and 1 base, with 7 bases remaining between them.

The J gene is TRBJ1-1, the V gene TRBV12-2; the DNA was not compared with TRBD1, the D call given in the table. TRBV12-2 has pseudogene status. The CDR3 sequence is 17 residues long. CDR3 sequence: CASRLDRRQGSVTEAFF. The CDR3 DNA sequence: TGTGCAAGTCGCTTAGATCGACGACAGGGTTCGGTCACTGAAGCTTTCTTT.

V is TRBV7-9 and J is TRBJ1-1; TRBD1 matches 7 bases. Losses at the gene ends were 3 bases for V and 1 base for J; bases not matched to a gene: 5. From germline, CDR1 is SEHNR and CDR2 FQNEAQ (reference sequence). The CDR3 is 15 amino acids. This CDR3 is CASSFGTGANTEAFF. The CDR3, as DNA: TGTGCCAGCAGCTTTGGCACAGGGGCGAACACTGAAGCTTTCTTT. Full variable domain (outside the CDR3, taken from reference TRBV7-9 and TRBJ1-1): DTGVSQNPRHKITKRGQNVTFRCDPISEHNRLYWYRQTLGQGPEFLTYFQNEAQLEKSRLLSDRFSAERPKGSFSTLEIQRTEQGDSAMYLCASSFGTGANTEAFFGQGTRLTVV.

The CDR3 DNA reads TGCGCCAGCAGCTTGTTTAACACCGGGGAGCTGTTTTTT. Its protein product is CASSLFNTGELFF. V and J are TRBV5-1 and TRBJ2-2; no reliable D call. The ends were cut back, 1 base at V and 2 bases at J, with 3 bases in the middle. CDR3 length: 13 amino acids. Per the germline V gene, CDR1 is SGHRS and CDR2 is YFSETQ. The entire variable domain, with the rest obtained from reference TRBV5-1 and TRBJ2-2, is as follows: KAGVTQTPRYLIKTRGQQVTLSCSPISGHRSVSWYQQTPGQGLQFLFEYFSETQRNKGNFPGRFSGRQFSNSRSEMNVSTLELGDSALYLCASSLFNTGELFFGEGSRLTVL.

The chain employs TRBV5-4 and TRBJ1-1; TRBD1 matches 7 bases. The CDR3 runs to 14 residues. Germline CDR1 reads SGHNT; CDR2 reads YYREEE (reference sequence). Unmatched junction bases numbered 6, after V lost 5 bases and J lost 2 bases. The CDR3 region is CASRSAGGNTEAFF. The DNA for the CDR3 is TGTGCCAGCAGATCGGCAGGGGGAAACACTGAAGCTTTCTTT.